This is a list of T cell receptor beta chains from one sample in a study of T cell responses to AZD1222 COVID-19 vaccine. Only in-frame clones appear in the TCRdb table, and some are missing; sequencing was by immunoSEQ multiplex PCR. This sample has about 86,000 clones, with around 90% found just once. Sequencing was performed on peripheral blood, taken on day 0 of AZD1222 vaccination. The origin of the receptors is an adult in good health. The CDR3 runs from the conserved cysteine through the conserved F or W. D genes are given only for firm matches. A row's size may be missing; if present it is once, few, many or a size class.

size	V	D	J	CDR3	DNA
-	TRBV30	TRBD2	TRBJ2-7	CAWSPLRLAGGTVRLKEQYF	TGTGCCTGGAGTCCTCTACGACTAGCGGGAGGCACAGTACGTCTTAAAGAGCAGTACTTC
-	TRBV12-3/TRBV12-4	-	TRBJ1-6	CASRTGISSPLHF	TGTGCCAGCAGAACCGGGATAAGTTCACCCCTCCACTTT
once	TRBV3-1/TRBV3-2	-	TRBJ2-7	CASSQSYEQYF	TGTGCCAGCAGCCAATCCTACGAGCAGTACTTC
once	TRBV2	-	TRBJ2-7	CASSGRLGGKYEQYF	TGTGCCAGCAGTGGAAGACTAGGAGGGAAGTACGAGCAGTACTTC
few	TRBV29-1	-	TRBJ1-6	CSAGDPGGNSPLHF	TGCAGCGCAGGGGACCCAGGAGGGAATTCACCCCTCCACTTT
-	TRBV6-1	TRBD1	TRBJ2-6	CASSGPGTVPLGANVLTF	TGTGCCAGCAGTGGTCCCGGGACAGTCCCTCTTGGGGCCAACGTCCTGACTTTC
once	TRBV7-8	TRBD1	TRBJ1-1	CASSLTSGTATEAFF	TGTGCCAGCAGCTTAACCTCCGGGACAGCTACTGAAGCTTTCTTT
-	TRBV11-2	-	TRBJ2-1	CASSHRWRQYNEQFF	TGTGCCAGCAGCCACCGATGGCGTCAGTACAATGAGCAGTTCTTC
-	TRBV15	TRBD1	TRBJ2-7	CATSSKQGATYEQYF	TGTGCCACCAGCAGCAAACAGGGGGCAACCTACGAGCAGTACTTC
-	TRBV7-3	-	TRBJ2-2	CASTGARSGELFF	TGTGCCAGCACGGGGGCCAGGTCCGGGGAGCTGTTTTTT
-	TRBV19	TRBD1	TRBJ1-1	CASNRQGNTEAFF	TGTGCCAGTAACCGACAGGGTAACACTGAAGCTTTCTTT
-	TRBV30	-	TRBJ1-5	CAWSPQRRGSNQPQHF	TGTGCCTGGAGCCCCCAACGGAGGGGAAGCAATCAGCCCCAGCATTTT
-	TRBV29-1	-	TRBJ1-1	CSVDTGWGTEAFF	TGCAGCGTCGACACCGGTTGGGGCACTGAAGCTTTCTTT
-	TRBV13	TRBD2	TRBJ2-2	CASSLEREAGSTGELFF	TGTGCCAGCAGCTTAGAGCGGGAGGCCGGTAGTACCGGGGAGCTGTTTTTT
once	TRBV7-2	TRBD1	TRBJ1-3	CASSPDRALGNTIYF	TGTGCCAGCAGCCCCGACAGGGCTCTCGGAAACACCATATATTTT
-	TRBV10-1	TRBD1	TRBJ1-1	CASSDDRGAFF	TGCGCCAGCAGTGACGACAGGGGAGCTTTCTTT
-	TRBV14	-	TRBJ1-6	CASSPAGSYNSPLHF	TGTGCCAGCAGCCCTGCCGGTTCCTATAATTCACCCCTCCACTTT
once	TRBV7-3	-	TRBJ2-6	CASSLSASSGANVLTF	TGTGCCAGCAGCTTAAGTGCGAGCTCTGGGGCCAACGTCCTGACTTTC
-	TRBV6-5	TRBD1	TRBJ1-1	CASSRDRGTEAFF	TGTGCCAGCAGCCGGGACAGGGGTACTGAAGCTTTCTTT
-	TRBV9	-	TRBJ1-6	CASSVVGQGNSPLHF	TGTGCCAGCAGCGTAGTGGGGCAGGGGAATTCACCCCTCCACTTT
-	TRBV27	-	TRBJ1-1	CASSFGPEAFF	TGTGCCAGCAGTTTCGGTCCTGAAGCTTTCTTT
-	TRBV15	-	TRBJ2-3	CATSRVGRTDTQYF	TGTGCCACCAGCAGAGTTGGGCGGACAGATACGCAGTATTTT
-	TRBV4-1	-	TRBJ1-2	CASSHPWDSNYGYTF	TGCGCCAGCAGCCATCCCTGGGACTCCAACTATGGCTACACCTTC
-	TRBV3-1/TRBV3-2	-	TRBJ2-3	CASSGYPRDATDTQYF	TGTGCCAGCAGCGGTTATCCCAGGGACGCCACAGATACGCAGTATTTT
-	TRBV3-1/TRBV3-2	TRBD2	TRBJ2-1	CASSQGIAGGSSNEQFF	TGTGCCAGCAGCCAGGGGATAGCGGGAGGAAGTAGCAATGAGCAGTTCTTC
-	TRBV9	TRBD1	TRBJ1-1	CASPPGQRMNTEAFF	TGTGCCAGCCCACCGGGACAGCGAATGAACACTGAAGCTTTCTTT
-	TRBV19	-	TRBJ1-5	CASTYSHRPPGHLNQPQHF	TGTGCCAGTACTTACTCCCACCGGCCCCCGGGACACCTGAATCAGCCCCAGCATTTT
-	TRBV4-3	TRBD1	TRBJ2-1	CASSLRWGTGEYNEQFF	TGCGCCAGCAGCCTCCGCTGGGGGACAGGGGAGTACAATGAGCAGTTCTTC
-	TRBV24-1	TRBD1	TRBJ1-2	CATSTTGDRGYTF	TGTGCCACCAGTACCACAGGGGATCGTGGCTACACCTTC
-	TRBV28	-	TRBJ1-1	CATLILIEGDLNTEAFF	TGTGCCACCCTAATTCTGATTGAGGGGGACTTGAACACTGAAGCTTTCTTT
-	TRBV10-1	TRBD2	TRBJ2-3	CASSSRTSGRATDTQYF	TGCGCCAGCAGTTCACGGACTAGCGGGAGAGCCACAGATACGCAGTATTTT
-	TRBV15	-	TRBJ1-2	CATSRGPGPNYGYTF	TGTGCCACCAGCAGAGGCCCGGGTCCTAACTATGGCTACACCTTC
-	TRBV13	-	TRBJ2-2	CASSLGPSANTGELFF	TGTGCCAGCAGCTTAGGGCCTAGCGCGAACACCGGGGAGCTGTTTTTT
-	TRBV4-1	-	TRBJ1-1	CASSQALGTSGEAFF	TGCGCCAGCAGCCAAGCCCTAGGGACATCCGGGGAAGCTTTCTTT
-	TRBV16	-	TRBJ2-1	CASSQDLSSYNEQFF	TGTGCCAGCAGCCAAGACCTCAGCTCCTACAATGAGCAGTTCTTC
-	TRBV2	-	TRBJ1-5	CASSDLAGNQPQHF	TGTGCCAGCAGTGATCTGGCAGGCAATCAGCCCCAGCATTTT
-	TRBV27	-	TRBJ2-7	CASSLWPNYEQYF	TGTGCCAGCAGTTTATGGCCCAACTACGAGCAGTACTTC
once	TRBV3-1/TRBV3-2	TRBD2	TRBJ2-5	CASASPSGREKETQYF	TGTGCCAGCGCCTCGCCCAGCGGGAGGGAAAAAGAGACCCAGTACTTC
-	TRBV5-1	TRBD1	TRBJ1-1	CASSLQQGDTEAFF	TGCGCCAGCAGCTTGCAACAGGGGGACACTGAAGCTTTCTTT
-	TRBV30	TRBD1	TRBJ1-4	CACRDRKEKLFF	TGTGCCTGCCGGGACAGGAAGGAAAAACTGTTTTTT
-	TRBV19	-	TRBJ2-7	CASSIGTESYEQYF	TGTGCCAGTAGTATAGGTACAGAGTCCTACGAGCAGTACTTC
-	TRBV19	-	TRBJ2-7	CASSMGVSSEQYF	TGTGCCAGTAGTATGGGGGTATCGAGTGAGCAGTACTTC
-	TRBV9	TRBD1	TRBJ1-5	CASSPGQGRGSNQPQHF	TGTGCCAGCAGCCCGGGACAGGGTCGGGGGAGCAATCAGCCCCAGCATTTT
once	TRBV13	TRBD2	TRBJ2-1	CASSLERGRGEQFF	TGTGCCAGCAGCTTAGAACGCGGGAGGGGTGAGCAGTTCTTC
-	TRBV28	-	TRBJ1-6	CASVPPESSPLHF	TGTGCCAGCGTTCCCCCAGAAAGTTCACCCCTCCACTTT
-	TRBV6-5	-	TRBJ1-5	CASSYSGSRNQPQHF	TGTGCCAGCAGTTACTCGGGCAGTCGCAATCAGCCCCAGCATTTT
-	TRBV28	-	TRBJ2-7	CASSGGLYEQYF	TGTGCCAGCAGCGGTGGTCTTTACGAGCAGTACTTC
-	TRBV27	TRBD2	TRBJ2-3	CASSTGLAGESKDTQYF	TGTGCCAGCAGTACCGGACTAGCGGGAGAGTCGAAAGATACGCAGTATTTT
-	TRBV27	-	TRBJ1-2	CASSPWDGYGYTF	TGTGCCAGCAGTCCTTGGGACGGGTATGGCTACACCTTC
-	TRBV14	TRBD1	TRBJ2-7	CASSPWDSSYEQYF	TGTGCCAGCAGCCCTTGGGACAGCTCCTACGAGCAGTACTTC
-	TRBV14	TRBD2	TRBJ2-2	CASSPLPWGGNTGELFF	TGTGCCAGCAGCCCCCTCCCTTGGGGGGGAAATACCGGGGAGCTGTTTTTT
-	TRBV20-1	-	TRBJ2-3	CSANRGRTQYF	TGCAGTGCTAACCGGGGGCGGACGCAGTATTTT
-	TRBV7-9	-	TRBJ1-1	CASSLGAHAEAFF	TGTGCCAGCAGCTTGGGGGCTCACGCTGAAGCTTTCTTT
-	TRBV5-5	TRBD2	TRBJ2-1	CASSLGLAEINEQFF	TGTGCCAGCAGCCTGGGACTAGCGGAAATCAATGAGCAGTTCTTC